This T cell receptor (beta chain) was recovered during a study of T-cell memory formation after mild COVID-19. Study results and caveats: Contracting CD8+ clones were enriched in EMRA, CD4+ mainly in CM and EM.

This clonotype was detected many times. Its antigen is not identified. MiXCR, run by TCRdb on the 5' RACE reads, gives a single entry per CDR3 protein. This table has about 620,000 distinct CDR3 sequences, roughly 18% appearing once. V gave up 2 bases and J gave up 0 bases, with 11 bases separating them. The CDR3 extends over 15 amino acids. Germline values: CDR1 SQVTM, CDR2 ANQGSEA. The chain uses TRBV29-1 and TRBJ2-1; either TRBD1 or TRBD2 may fit D (5 bases each). Sequenced material: PBMCs or a T cell subset sorted from them (not recorded which). This clonotype originated in an adult woman who had mild COVID-19 (a few samples of this study predate the infection). Cell type and time point are not known. This CDR3 is CSVETGQGSYNEQFF. In nucleotides, the CDR3 is TGCAGCGTTGAAACGGGGCAAGGCTCCTACAATGAGCAGTTCTTC.